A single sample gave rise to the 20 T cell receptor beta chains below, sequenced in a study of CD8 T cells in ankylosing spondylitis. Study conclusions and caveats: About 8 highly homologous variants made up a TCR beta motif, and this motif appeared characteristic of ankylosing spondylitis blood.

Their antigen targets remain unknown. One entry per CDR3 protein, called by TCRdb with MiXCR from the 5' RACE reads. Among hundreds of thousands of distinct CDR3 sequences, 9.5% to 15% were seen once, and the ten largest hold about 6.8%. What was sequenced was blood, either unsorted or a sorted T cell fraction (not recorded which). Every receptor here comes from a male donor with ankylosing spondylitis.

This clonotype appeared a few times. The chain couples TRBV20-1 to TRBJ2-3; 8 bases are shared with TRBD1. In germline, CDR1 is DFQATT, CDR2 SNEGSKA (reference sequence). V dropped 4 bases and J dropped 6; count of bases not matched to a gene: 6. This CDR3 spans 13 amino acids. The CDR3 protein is CSATGGAGDTQYF. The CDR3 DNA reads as TGCAGTGCTACAGGGGGCGCTGGGGATACGCAGTATTTT.

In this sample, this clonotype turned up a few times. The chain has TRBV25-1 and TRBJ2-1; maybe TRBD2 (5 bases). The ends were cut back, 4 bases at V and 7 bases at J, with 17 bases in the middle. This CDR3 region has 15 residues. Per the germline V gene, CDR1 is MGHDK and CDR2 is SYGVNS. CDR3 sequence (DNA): TGTGCCAGCAGTGCTGCTAGTGGAGGTAGGAATGAGCAGTTCTTC. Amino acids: CASSAASGGRNEQFF.

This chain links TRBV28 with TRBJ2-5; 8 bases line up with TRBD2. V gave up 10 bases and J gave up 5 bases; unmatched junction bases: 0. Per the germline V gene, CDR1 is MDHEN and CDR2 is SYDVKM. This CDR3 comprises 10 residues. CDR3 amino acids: CATGGETQYF. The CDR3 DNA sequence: TGTGCCACGGGAGGGGAGACCCAGTACTTC.

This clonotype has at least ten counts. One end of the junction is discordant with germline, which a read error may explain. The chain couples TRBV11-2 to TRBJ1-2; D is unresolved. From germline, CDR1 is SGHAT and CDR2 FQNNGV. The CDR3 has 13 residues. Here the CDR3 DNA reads TGTGCCAGCAGCTTAGAGGCCCGCGCAGCCGCAACATTC. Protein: CASSLEARAAATF.

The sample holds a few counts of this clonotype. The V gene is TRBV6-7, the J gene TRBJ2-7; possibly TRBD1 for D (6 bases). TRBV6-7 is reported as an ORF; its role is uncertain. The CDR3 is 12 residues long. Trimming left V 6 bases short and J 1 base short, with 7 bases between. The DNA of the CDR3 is TGTGCCAGCAGAGACAGGTCCTACGAGCAGTACGTC. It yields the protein CASRDRSYEQYV.

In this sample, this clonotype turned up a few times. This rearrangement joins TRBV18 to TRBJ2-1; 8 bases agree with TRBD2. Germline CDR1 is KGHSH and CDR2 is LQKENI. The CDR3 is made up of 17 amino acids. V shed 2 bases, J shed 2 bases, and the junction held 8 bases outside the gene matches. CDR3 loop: CASSPGDGRGAYNEQFF. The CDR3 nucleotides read TGTGCCAGCTCACCAGGCGACGGGAGGGGGGCCTACAATGAGCAGTTCTTC. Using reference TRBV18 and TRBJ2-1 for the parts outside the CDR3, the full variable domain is NAGVMQNPRHLVRRRGQEARLRCSPMKGHSHVYWYRQLPEEGLKFMVYLQKENIIDESGMPKERFSAEFPKEGPSILRIQQVVRGDSAAYFCASSPGDGRGAYNEQFFGPGTRLTVL.

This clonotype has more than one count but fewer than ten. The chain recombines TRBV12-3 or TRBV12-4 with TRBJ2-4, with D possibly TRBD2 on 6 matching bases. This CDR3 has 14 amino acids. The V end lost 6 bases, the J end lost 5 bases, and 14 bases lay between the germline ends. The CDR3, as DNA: TGTGCCAGCAGGATTAGCGGAAGCCAAAACATTCAGTACTTC. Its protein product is CASRISGSQNIQYF.

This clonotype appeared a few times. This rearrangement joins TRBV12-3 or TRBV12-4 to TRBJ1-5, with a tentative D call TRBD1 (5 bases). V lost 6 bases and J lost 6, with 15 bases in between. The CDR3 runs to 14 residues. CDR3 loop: CASSPDQGGQPQHF. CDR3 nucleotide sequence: TGTGCCAGCAGCCCTGACCAGGGTGGTCAGCCCCAGCATTTT.

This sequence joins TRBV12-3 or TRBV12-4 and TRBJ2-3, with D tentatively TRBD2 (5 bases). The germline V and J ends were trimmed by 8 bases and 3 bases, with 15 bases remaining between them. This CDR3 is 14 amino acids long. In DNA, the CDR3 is TGTGCCAGCGTTTTGGCAGCGGAAACAGATACGCAGTATTTT. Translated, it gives CASVLAAETDTQYF.

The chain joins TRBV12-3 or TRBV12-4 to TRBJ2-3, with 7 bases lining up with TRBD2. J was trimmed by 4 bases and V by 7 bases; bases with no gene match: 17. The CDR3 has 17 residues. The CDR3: CASTPRLWAGAADTQYF. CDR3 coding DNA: TGTGCCAGCACCCCTCGGTTGTGGGCGGGAGCCGCAGATACGCAGTATTTT.

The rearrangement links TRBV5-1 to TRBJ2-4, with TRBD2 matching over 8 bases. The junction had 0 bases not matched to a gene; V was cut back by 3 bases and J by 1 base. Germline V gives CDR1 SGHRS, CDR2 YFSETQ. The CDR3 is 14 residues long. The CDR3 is CASSSGGAKNIQYF. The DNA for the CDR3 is TGCGCCAGCAGCTCGGGGGGGGCCAAAAACATTCAGTACTTC.

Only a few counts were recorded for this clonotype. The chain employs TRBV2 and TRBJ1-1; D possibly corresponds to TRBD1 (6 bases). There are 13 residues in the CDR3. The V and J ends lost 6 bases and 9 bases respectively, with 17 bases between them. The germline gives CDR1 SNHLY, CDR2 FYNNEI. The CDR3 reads CASSFGTSGKAFF. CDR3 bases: TGTGCCAGCAGCTTCGGGACATCGGGGAAAGCTTTCTTT.

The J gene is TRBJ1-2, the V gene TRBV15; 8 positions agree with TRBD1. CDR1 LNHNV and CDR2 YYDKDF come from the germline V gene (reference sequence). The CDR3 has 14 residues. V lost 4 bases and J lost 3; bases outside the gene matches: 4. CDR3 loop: CATSKDRADYGYTF. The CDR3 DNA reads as TGTGCCACCAGCAAGGACAGGGCGGACTATGGCTACACCTTC.

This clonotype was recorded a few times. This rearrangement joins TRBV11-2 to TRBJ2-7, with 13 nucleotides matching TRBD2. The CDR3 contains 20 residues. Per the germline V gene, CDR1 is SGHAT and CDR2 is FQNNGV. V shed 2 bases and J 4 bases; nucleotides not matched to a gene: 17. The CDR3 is CASSLLFPPTGTSGTYEQYV. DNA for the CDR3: TGTGCCAGCAGCTTACTATTCCCCCCAACCGGGACTAGCGGGACATACGAGCAGTACGTC.

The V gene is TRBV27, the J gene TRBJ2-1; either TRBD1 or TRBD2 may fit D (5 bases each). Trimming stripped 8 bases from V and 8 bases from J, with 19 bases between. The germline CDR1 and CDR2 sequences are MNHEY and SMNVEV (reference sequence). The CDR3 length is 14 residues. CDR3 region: CASGLGTPPDEQFF. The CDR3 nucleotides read TGTGCCAGCGGCCTCGGGACCCCACCGGATGAGCAGTTCTTC.

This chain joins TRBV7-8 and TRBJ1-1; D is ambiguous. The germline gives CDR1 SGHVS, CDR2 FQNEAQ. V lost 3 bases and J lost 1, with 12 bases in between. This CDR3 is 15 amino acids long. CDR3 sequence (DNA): TGTGCCAGCAGCTTCGATAAGACGGCGAACACTGAAGCTTTCTTT. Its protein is CASSFDKTANTEAFF.

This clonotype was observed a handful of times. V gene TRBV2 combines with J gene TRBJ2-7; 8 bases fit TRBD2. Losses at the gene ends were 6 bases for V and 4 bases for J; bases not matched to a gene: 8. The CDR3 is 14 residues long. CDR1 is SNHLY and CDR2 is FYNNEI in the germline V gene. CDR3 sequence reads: CASRASGLGYEQYF. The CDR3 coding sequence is TGTGCCAGCAGAGCTAGCGGGCTAGGGTACGAGCAGTACTTC. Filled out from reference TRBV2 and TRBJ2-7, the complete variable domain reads EPEVTQTPSHQVTQMGQEVILRCVPISNHLYFYWYRQILGQKVEFLVSFYNNEISEKSEIFDDQFSVERPDGSNFTLKIRSTKLEDSAMYFCASRASGLGYEQYFGPGTRLTVT.

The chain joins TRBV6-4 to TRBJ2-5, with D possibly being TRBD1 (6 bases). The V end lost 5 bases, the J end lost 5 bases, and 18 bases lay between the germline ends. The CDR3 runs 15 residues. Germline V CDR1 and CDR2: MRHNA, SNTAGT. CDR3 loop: CASSSGTLGCETQYF. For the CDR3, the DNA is TGTGCCAGCAGTTCCGGGACATTGGGTTGCGAGACCCAGTACTTC.

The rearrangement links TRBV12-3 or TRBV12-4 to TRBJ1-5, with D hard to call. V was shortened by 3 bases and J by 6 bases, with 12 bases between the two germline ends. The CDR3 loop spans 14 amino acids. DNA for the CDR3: TGTGCCAGCAGTTTCAGTGGCAGCGGTCAGCCCCAGCATTTT. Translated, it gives CASSFSGSGQPQHF.

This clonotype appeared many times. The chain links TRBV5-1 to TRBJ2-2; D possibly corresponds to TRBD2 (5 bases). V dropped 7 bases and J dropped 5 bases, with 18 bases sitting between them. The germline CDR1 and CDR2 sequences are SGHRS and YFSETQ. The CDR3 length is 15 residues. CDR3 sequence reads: CASQMSGIGTGELFF. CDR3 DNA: TGCGCCAGCCAAATGTCCGGGATTGGGACCGGGGAGCTGTTTTTT.